The 18 T cell receptor beta chains in this list originate from one sample, sequenced in a study of blood T cell repertoires in COVID-19. Some clones are missing from TCRdb's copy, which holds only in-frame ones; the method was immunoSEQ multiplex PCR. Here the sample spans 30,000 to 40,000 clones, roughly 86% being singletons. Sequences were obtained from peripheral blood. The receptors derive from a man aged 65 to 85 with acute or convalescent COVID-19.

The chain has TRBV3-1 (or the pseudogene TRBV3-2) and TRBJ1-3; D perhaps matches TRBD1 (5 bases). The V end lost 4 bases, the J end lost 0 bases, and 16 bases lay between the germline ends. Per germline, CDR1 LGHDT and CDR2 YNNKEL (reference sequence). This CDR3 has 17 residues. As DNA, the CDR3 is TGTGCCAGCAGCCCGTCGGGCGGGGGACTCTCTGGAAACACCATATATTTT. This codes for CASSPSGGGLSGNTIYF.

V is TRBV30 and J is TRBJ1-2; D possibly corresponds to TRBD1 (5 bases). Germline V CDR1 and CDR2: GTSNPN, SVGIG (reference sequence). With 5 bases removed from V and 5 bases from J, the gap between germline ends came to 18 bases. The CDR3 runs to 14 residues. CDR3 nucleotides: TGTGCCTGGGCGGGGGGACCTACCGCATATGGCTACACCTTC. Translation gives CAWAGGPTAYGYTF.

J is TRBJ1-2 and V is TRBV11-2; 8 bases line up with TRBD1. The J segment lost 2 bases and the V segment lost 6 bases, leaving 11 bases of the junction unmatched. This CDR3 is built from 16 residues. Germline-derived CDR1 and CDR2 are SGHAT and FQNNGV. The CDR3 region is CASSSGTGAINYGYTF. The DNA of the CDR3 is TGTGCCAGCAGTTCCGGGACAGGCGCAATAAACTATGGCTACACCTTC.

This clone has only one observation. V is TRBV4-3 and J is TRBJ1-4; the match to TRBD1 covers 9 bases. With 1 base clipped from V and 5 bases from J, the junction kept 5 bases outside the gene matches. The V gene's germline CDR1 is LGHNA and CDR2 YSLEER. CDR3 length: 16 amino acids. CDR3 bases: TGCGCCAGCAGCCAAGTTGAGGGACAGGGAAATGAAAAACTGTTTTTT. As protein: CASSQVEGQGNEKLFF.

CDR3 amino acids: CASSLGRVDTQYF. The CDR3 nucleotides read TGTGCCAGCAGTTTAGGTCGTGTGGATACGCAGTATTTT. This rearrangement joins TRBV12-3 or TRBV12-4 to TRBJ2-3; unclear D gene. The CDR3 is 13 residues long. V was clipped by 1 base and J by 6 bases, with 8 bases between them.

The CDR3 nucleotides are TGTGCCAGCATACTAGCGGAAACTACGCGGGGCTACGAGCAGTACTTC. The encoded protein is CASILAETTRGYEQYF. The chain carries TRBV2 and TRBJ2-7; 8 bases fit TRBD2. Per the germline V gene, CDR1 is SNHLY and CDR2 is FYNNEI. Trimming at V came to 7 bases and at J to 3 bases, leaving 14 bases not matched to a gene. The CDR3 covers 16 residues.

The rearrangement joins TRBV7-2 to TRBJ2-5, with D perhaps TRBD2 (5 bases). Trimming removed 0 bases at V and 6 bases at J, with 11 bases between. The germline V gene has CDR1 SGHTA and CDR2 FQGNSA. The CDR3 is made up of 14 amino acids. The CDR3 DNA is TGTGCCAGCAGCTTAGCGGCCGGGGAAAAGACCCAGTACTTC. The encoded protein is CASSLAAGEKTQYF.

The chain links TRBV4-2 to TRBJ1-3; D perhaps matches TRBD1 (5 bases). V dropped 4 bases and J dropped 2 bases, with 9 bases sitting between them. Per the germline V gene, CDR1 is LGHNA and CDR2 is YNFKEQ. This CDR3 has 14 amino acids. CDR3 in amino acids: CASSPTEAGNTIYF. As DNA, the CDR3 is TGTGCCAGCAGCCCGACAGAAGCTGGAAACACCATATATTTT.

J is TRBJ1-4 and V is TRBV18; D not resolved. Trimming stripped 5 bases from V and 8 bases from J, with 9 bases between. Germline assignment: CDR1 KGHSH and CDR2 LQKENI. The CDR3 contains 12 residues. CDR3 nucleotides: TGTGCCAGCTCAAGTAACGAGGAAAAACTGTTTTTT. Protein sequence: CASSSNEEKLFF.

The V gene is TRBV9, the J gene TRBJ1-6, with 7 positions matching TRBD1. J lost 10 bases, V lost 0 bases, and 10 bases had no gene match. CDR3 size: 16 residues. CDR1 and CDR2 from the germline V gene are SGDLS and YYNGEE. CDR3 bases: TGTGCCAGCAGCGTAGCTCCCAGGACAGGATCCTCACCCCTCCACTTT. As protein: CASSVAPRTGSSPLHF.

This chain joins TRBV4-1 and TRBJ1-5, with 8 positions matching TRBD1. Germline lookup yields CDR1 MGHRA and CDR2 YSYEKL. There are 14 residues in the CDR3. Trimming cost V 3 bases and J 3 bases; bases outside gene matches: 1. CDR3: CASSQGQANQPQHF. DNA for the CDR3: TGCGCCAGCAGCCAGGGACAGGCCAATCAGCCCCAGCATTTT.

The V gene is TRBV3-1 (or the pseudogene TRBV3-2), the J gene TRBJ2-2; 7 nucleotides align to TRBD1. The germline CDR1 and CDR2 sequences are LGHDT and YNNKEL (reference sequence). V lost 4 bases and J lost 3; bases outside the gene matches: 8. The CDR3 loop spans 16 amino acids. CDR3 sequence (DNA): TGTGCCAGCAGCCTCCGGACAGGTGCAGACACCGGGGAGCTGTTTTTT. It codes for CASSLRTGADTGELFF.

V gene TRBV5-5 combines with J gene TRBJ1-6; a possible D gene is TRBD1 (5 bases). V shed 3 bases and J shed 7 bases, with 17 bases lying between them. The germline V gene encodes CDR1 SGHKS and CDR2 YYEKEE (reference sequence). This CDR3 has 16 amino acids. The CDR3 coding sequence is TGTGCCAGCAGCTCAAGGGGCCCACCGGAGAATTCACCCCTCCACTTT. Protein: CASSSRGPPENSPLHF.

The chain recombines TRBV6-2 or TRBV6-3 with TRBJ2-3, with TRBD1 as a possible D gene (5 bases). Trimming removed 2 bases from V and 2 bases from J, with 11 bases in between. The CDR3 spans 15 residues. The V gene's germline CDR1 is MNHEY and CDR2 SVGEGT. The CDR3, as DNA: TGTGCCAGCAGTTACGACCAGGGAACCACAGATACGCAGTATTTT. The encoded protein is CASSYDQGTTDTQYF.

The chain has TRBV7-2 and TRBJ1-4, with TRBD1 as a possible D gene (6 bases). The V end lost 7 bases, the J end lost 3 bases, and 15 bases lay between the germline ends. Germline V gene sequence: CDR1 SGHTA, CDR2 FQGNSA. This CDR3 is built from 15 residues. The CDR3 spells CASTVLAGANEKLFF. The DNA of the CDR3 is TGTGCCAGCACCGTGCTGGCAGGGGCTAATGAAAAACTGTTTTTT. Variable domain in full (rest from reference TRBV7-2 and TRBJ1-4): GAGVSQSPSNKVTEKGKDVELRCDPISGHTALYWYRQSLGQGLEFLIYFQGNSAPDKSGLPSDRFSAERTGGSVSTLTIQRTQQEDSAVYLCASTVLAGANEKLFFGSGTQLSVL.

The chain joins TRBV7-9 to TRBJ2-5; 8 bases are a match to TRBD1. Trimming took 4 bases from V and 1 from J; bases not matched to a gene: 8. This CDR3 contains 16 residues. The germline V gene has CDR1 SEHNR and CDR2 FQNEAQ (reference sequence). The CDR3 region has the DNA TGTGCCAGCAGCTCCTACAGGGGGGCATCCCAAGAGACCCAGTACTTC. Its protein product is CASSSYRGASQETQYF.

This chain's CDR3 is CASSPRGSGSLTYEQYF. The CDR3 region has the DNA TGTGCCAGCAGCCCCCGGGGTAGCGGGAGCCTTACCTACGAGCAGTACTTC. The V gene is TRBV11-2, the J gene TRBJ2-7; 9 bases are shared with TRBD2. J gave up 2 bases and V 5 bases, and 13 bases lay outside the gene matches. CDR1 is SGHAT and CDR2 is FQNNGV in the germline V gene. The CDR3 has 17 residues.

The sample holds a few counts of this clone. The chain couples TRBV7-2 to TRBJ2-7; a weak D match, TRBD1 (6 bases). V lost 3 bases to trimming and J lost 5 bases, with 11 bases between them. This CDR3 is 13 amino acids long. Germline CDR1 SGHTA, CDR2 FQGNSA. The chain's CDR3 is CASSFQGTDEQYF. In DNA form, the CDR3 reads TGTGCCAGCAGCTTTCAGGGGACCGACGAGCAGTACTTC.